This T cell receptor (beta chain) was identified in a study of blood T cells in healthy people across ages (dated by TCRdb to the mid-2010s). Regarding the research as a whole: In model experiments, roughly one uniquely barcoded TCR beta cDNA molecule per two T cells was captured by template switching. Using deep sequencing normalized with unique cDNA molecular identifiers, the study measured how TCR beta repertoire diversity changes with age. The donors were split into four age groups: young (average 16 years), middle-aged (more than 35), aged (approximately 60) and long-lived (under 85). To avoid experimental bias, donors of different ages were randomly spread across the sequencing lanes. The study analyzed two additional independent replicas of 1 million unique cDNA reads from the same blood draw for two donors, one aged 18 to 29 and one aged 80 or older. On the study overall, not on this receptor specifically: Observed TCR beta diversity correlated strongly with the percentage of naive T cells measured by flow cytometry. Bulk unsorted PBMC profiling prevented conclusive comparison of naive and antigen-experienced compartments. Estimates of total diversity from one million sequenced T cells were regarded as lower bounds and underestimates. Donor CMV infection status was unknown, potentially confounding age-related changes in expanded clonotypes. Compared with the aged group, the long-lived group had more naive CD4+ T cells, fewer expanded clones and increased TCR diversity, suggesting age selection. As age increased, observed TCR beta diversity per million T cells dropped in a roughly linear way, and a significant reduction was already evident by age 40.

In the germline V gene, CDR1 corresponds to MNHEY and CDR2 to SVGAGI. There are 15 amino acids in the CDR3, from cysteine to phenylalanine inclusive. Only the CDR3 part of the read is kept: 45 bases, read in frame from the first base. Germline trimming amounts to 2 bases on V and 3 bases on J, with 2 as the count of junction bases outside the gene matches. Systemically healthy Caucasian individuals from Russia, 35 to 50 in total and aged about 6 to 95 years, were included as donors. Ten milliliters of peripheral blood were drawn from each donor into EDTA-treated Vacutainer tubes. Ficoll-Paque density-gradient centrifugation was used to isolate PBMCs, with at least 7 million obtained per sample. Trizol reagent was used to extract total RNA from the PBMCs, yielding at least 5 micrograms per sample. The percentages of naive CD45RAhigh/CD27high T cells were determined by flow cytometry on a PBMC aliquot from every donor.

In its sample, this clonotype was seen a few times. The target of this receptor is not known. Base qualities are not recorded, but no much larger clone differs from it by a single base. Receptors were amplified or captured by 5' RACE. TCRdb records Illumina HiSeq 2500 as the sequencer. A second PCR of roughly 6 to 11 cycles was run with a J-beta primer mix and a sample-barcoded 5' primer. Each TCR beta cDNA molecule received a unique molecular identifier from a template-switch 5' adaptor carrying 12 random nucleotides. Each sample yielded at least 2.5 million CDR3-containing paired-end reads. All of the RNA was converted into first-strand cDNA using the Mint cDNA synthesis kit, with a TRBC-specific oligonucleotide serving as the primer. Following uracil-DNA glycosylase treatment, all cDNA underwent a first 18-cycle PCR with the universal primers M1SS and BC2_uni_R. Per the source publication's procedure: For normalization, 1 million high-quality reads were randomly selected from each sample, with every read carrying a distinct molecular identifier. Reads with shared molecular identifiers were discarded instead of being binned into consensus sequences. MiTCR, with a Q25 quality threshold and the strictest error-elimination algorithm, was used for CDR3 identification, clonotype clustering and error correction. Lower-bound total TCR beta diversity was estimated with a nonparametric unseen species model using Euler transformation. Using fastp trimming at Q25 and MiXCR clonotype assembly, TCRdb reanalyzed the public sequencing data and kept in-frame beta chains. Identical CDR3 protein sequences are pooled into one entry, listed with their most common genes and DNA. The V and J calls shown here were made by TCRdb, not taken from the authors' results. A total of some 730,000 distinct CDR3 sequences appear in this sample, approximately 21% of them only once. The leading ten clones occupy roughly 22% of the sample.

The chain employs TRBV6-5 and TRBJ2-3, and TRBD1 aligns with 10 junction nucleotides. This clonotype was sampled from a man between 65 and 85 years old in good health. The sequenced material came from blood. The DNA sequence is as follows: TGTGCCAGCAGTTACGGGACAGGGGAAACAGATACGCAGTATTTT. It specifies CASSYGTGETDTQYF.